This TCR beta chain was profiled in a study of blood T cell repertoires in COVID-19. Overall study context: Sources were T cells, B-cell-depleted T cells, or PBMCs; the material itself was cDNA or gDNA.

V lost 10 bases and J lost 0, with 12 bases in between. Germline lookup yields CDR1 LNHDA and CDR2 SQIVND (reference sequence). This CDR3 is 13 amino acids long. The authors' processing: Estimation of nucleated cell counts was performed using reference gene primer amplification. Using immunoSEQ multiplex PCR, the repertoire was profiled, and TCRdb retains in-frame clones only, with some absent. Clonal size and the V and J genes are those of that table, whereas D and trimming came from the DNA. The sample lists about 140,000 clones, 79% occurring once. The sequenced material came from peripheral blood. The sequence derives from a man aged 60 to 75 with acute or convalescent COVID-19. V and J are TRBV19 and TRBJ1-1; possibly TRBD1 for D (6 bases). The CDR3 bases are TGTGCCACCACCGGGACATTGAACACTGAAGCTTTCTTT. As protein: CATTGTLNTEAFF.